These T cell receptor beta chains were read from a single sample in a study of glioma-infiltrating T cells after dendritic cell vaccination. The repertoire was sequenced with immunoSEQ multiplex PCR; TCRdb's copy has only in-frame clones and lacks some. The data contain 55,000 to 70,000 clones, approximately 78% of them singletons. This specimen was blood, taken before dendritic cell vaccination. These receptors were obtained from a human donor with glioblastoma. The CDR3 runs from the conserved cysteine through the conserved F or W. The D gene is left open where the match is weak. Size values are once, few and many counts, or a class for expanded clones, and some rows have none.

d_call j_call v_call clone_size cdr3_aa cdr3_nt
TRBD2 TRBJ2-5 TRBV19 - CASSFLAGGQETQYF TGTGCCAGTAGTTTTCTAGCGGGGGGCCAAGAGACCCAGTACTTC
- TRBJ2-5 TRBV7-9 - CASSFSGSGGETQYF TGTGCCAGCAGCTTCTCCGGATCAGGGGGGGAGACCCAGTACTTC
TRBD1 TRBJ1-2 TRBV28 once CASSQGAANYGYTF TGTGCCAGCAGCCAGGGGGCCGCTAACTATGGCTACACCTTC
- TRBJ1-2 TRBV28 - CASRRTEGYTF TGTGCCAGCAGAAGGACAGAAGGCTACACCTTC
- TRBJ1-1 TRBV30 - CAWNLENTEAFF TGTGCCTGGAACTTAGAGAACACTGAAGCTTTCTTT
- TRBJ2-1 TRBV7-9 many CASSFLLEGGDEQFF TGTGCCAGCAGCTTTCTTCTAGAGGGTGGAGATGAGCAGTTCTTC
- TRBJ1-2 TRBV7-2 - CASSFTGSYGYTF TGTGCCAGCAGCTTTACAGGGAGCTATGGCTACACCTTC
TRBD1 TRBJ2-5 TRBV27 - CASSSSPGQGETQYF TGTGCCAGCAGTTCGTCCCCGGGACAGGGAGAGACCCAGTACTTC
- TRBJ2-7 TRBV29-1 - CSVAFSGEQYF TGCAGCGTTGCCTTCAGCGGCGAGCAGTACTTC
- TRBJ1-2 TRBV7-9 - CASSPDSDYGYTF TGTGCCAGCAGTCCCGACAGCGACTATGGCTACACCTTC
- TRBJ2-7 TRBV19 - CASSAGPYEQYF TGTGCCAGTAGTGCGGGACCTTACGAGCAGTACTTC
- TRBJ2-7 TRBV6-5 few CASSNTGTYEQYF TGTGCCAGCAGTAACACAGGTACCTACGAGCAGTACTTC
- TRBJ2-2 TRBV27 - CASSLIVTGELFF TGTGCCAGCAGTTTAATCGTGACCGGGGAGCTGTTTTTT
TRBD2 TRBJ2-7 TRBV10-2 once CASSGAGGPGEQYF TGCGCCAGCAGCGGAGCGGGGGGGCCGGGCGAGCAGTACTTC
TRBD2 TRBJ2-1 TRBV28 few CASSRTSDFYNEQFF TGTGCCAGCAGTAGGACTAGCGACTTCTACAATGAGCAGTTCTTC
- TRBJ1-1 TRBV27 - CASSLPGSRWAFF TGTGCCAGCAGTTTACCCGGTAGCCGTTGGGCTTTCTTT
TRBD1 TRBJ2-7 TRBV6-6 once CATEDSDRHYEQYF TGTGCCACAGAGGACTCGGACAGGCATTACGAGCAGTACTTC
TRBD1 TRBJ2-7 TRBV5-1 - CASSLGLDRGEQYF TGCGCCAGCAGCTTGGGCCTCGACAGGGGCGAGCAGTACTTC
- TRBJ1-1 TRBV13 - CASSLLGLGEDTEAFF TGTGCCAGCAGCTTACTCGGACTAGGGGAGGACACTGAAGCTTTCTTT
- TRBJ1-6 TRBV2 - CASGQWDYNSPLHF TGTGCCAGCGGACAGTGGGATTATAATTCACCCCTCCACTTT
TRBD2 TRBJ2-1 TRBV14 - CASSPTSGVYEQFF TGTGCCAGCAGCCCGACTAGCGGGGTCTATGAGCAGTTCTTC
- TRBJ1-1 TRBV6-5 - CASTKGTEAFF TGTGCCAGCACCAAGGGGACAGAAGCTTTCTTT
- TRBJ1-1 TRBV19 - CASGGTEAFF TGTGCCAGCGGGGGGACTGAAGCTTTCTTT
- TRBJ1-5 TRBV18 - CASSTGFRQPQHF TGTGCCAGCTCAACAGGGTTCCGGCAGCCCCAGCATTTT
TRBD1 TRBJ2-2 TRBV15 - CATSRGQGNTGELFF TGTGCCACCAGCAGAGGACAGGGGAACACCGGGGAGCTGTTTTTT
- TRBJ2-7 TRBV5-1 - CASSLPQGGVSYEQYF TGCGCCAGCAGCTTGCCGCAGGGAGGTGTTTCCTACGAGCAGTACTTC
- TRBJ1-2 TRBV5-1 - CASSQQGFGGYTF TGCGCCAGCAGCCAACAGGGATTCGGTGGCTACACCTTC
TRBD2 TRBJ2-5 TRBV6-4 once CASSIPREGETQYF TGTGCCAGCAGTATCCCCCGGGAGGGAGAGACCCAGTACTTC
- TRBJ2-7 TRBV7-8 once CASSPRLGEQYF TGTGCCAGCAGCCCTCGGCTAGGCGAGCAGTACTTC
- TRBJ2-5 TRBV13 - CASSLRVQETQYF TGTGCCAGCAGCCTCAGGGTACAAGAGACCCAGTACTTC
TRBD1 TRBJ1-6 TRBV19 - CASQTGGYNSPLHF TGTGCCAGCCAGACAGGGGGTTATAATTCACCCCTCCACTTT
- TRBJ2-3 TRBV30 - CAWSHGGTFSTDTQYF TGTGCCTGGAGTCATGGGGGGACCTTCAGCACAGATACGCAGTATTTT
- TRBJ2-2 TRBV6-1 - CATPSQRLNTGELFF TGTGCCACCCCGTCCCAGCGCCTGAACACCGGGGAGCTGTTTTTT
TRBD2 TRBJ2-3 TRBV30 - CAWKLGLAGVFDTQYF TGTGCCTGGAAGTTGGGACTAGCGGGGGTGTTTGATACGCAGTATTTT
TRBD1 TRBJ2-2 TRBV10-3 once CAISLGQGATGAGELFF TGTGCCATCAGCCTGGGACAGGGGGCGACGGGTGCCGGGGAGCTGTTTTTT
- TRBJ2-5 TRBV5-4 - CASSWAGGETQYF TGTGCCAGCAGCTGGGCCGGAGGAGAGACCCAGTACTTC
- TRBJ1-4 TRBV2 - CASNEGGPNPEKLFF TGCGCCAGCAACGAGGGCGGGCCCAATCCTGAAAAACTGTTTTTT
TRBD1 TRBJ1-5 TRBV5-1 - CASSLGQGQPQHF TGCGCCAGCAGCCTTGGACAGGGCCAGCCCCAGCATTTT
- TRBJ1-4 TRBV28 - CASSLGGYEKLFF TGTGCCAGCAGTTTAGGGGGCTATGAAAAACTGTTTTTT
TRBD1 TRBJ1-1 TRBV2 - CASSLQGAYTEAFF TGTGCCAGCAGTCTACAGGGGGCATACACTGAAGCTTTCTTT
- TRBJ2-3 TRBV5-4 - CASSLAPGDTQYF TGTGCCAGCAGCTTGGCCCCCGGGGATACGCAGTATTTT
- TRBJ2-4 TRBV5-1 - CASSLYRDHIQYF TGCGCCAGCAGCTTGTACAGGGATCACATTCAGTACTTC
- TRBJ1-2 TRBV28 - CASSRGGGGMYGYTF TGTGCCAGCAGTCGCGGAGGGGGGGGAATGTATGGCTACACCTTC
TRBD2 TRBJ2-7 TRBV28 - CASRPGGNLYEQYF TGTGCCAGCCGCCCGGGAGGCAACCTCTACGAGCAGTACTTC
- TRBJ1-5 TRBV7-9 - CASSPSGNSNQPQHF TGTGCCAGCAGCCCTTCAGGCAATAGCAATCAGCCCCAGCATTTT
- TRBJ2-4 TRBV5-1 - CASSQAQTRGGVQYF TGCGCCAGCAGTCAAGCCCAGACAAGGGGGGGGGTTCAGTACTTC
TRBD1 TRBJ1-1 TRBV28 - CASTLQGFTEAFF TGTGCCAGCACCTTACAGGGGTTCACTGAAGCTTTCTTT
TRBD1 TRBJ2-1 TRBV7-2 - CASSIWTGKYNEQFF TGTGCCAGCAGCATTTGGACAGGGAAGTACAATGAGCAGTTCTTC
TRBD2 TRBJ2-1 TRBV7-8 - CASSKRVAGGLVGEQFF TGTGCCAGCAGCAAACGAGTAGCGGGGGGGCTCGTGGGTGAGCAGTTCTTC
- TRBJ1-1 TRBV2 - CASRRDMDTEAFF TGTGCCAGCAGGAGGGATATGGACACTGAAGCTTTCTTT
TRBD1 TRBJ1-3 TRBV7-2 - CASSLLGQADTIYF TGTGCCAGCAGCTTACTGGGACAGGCGGACACCATATATTTT